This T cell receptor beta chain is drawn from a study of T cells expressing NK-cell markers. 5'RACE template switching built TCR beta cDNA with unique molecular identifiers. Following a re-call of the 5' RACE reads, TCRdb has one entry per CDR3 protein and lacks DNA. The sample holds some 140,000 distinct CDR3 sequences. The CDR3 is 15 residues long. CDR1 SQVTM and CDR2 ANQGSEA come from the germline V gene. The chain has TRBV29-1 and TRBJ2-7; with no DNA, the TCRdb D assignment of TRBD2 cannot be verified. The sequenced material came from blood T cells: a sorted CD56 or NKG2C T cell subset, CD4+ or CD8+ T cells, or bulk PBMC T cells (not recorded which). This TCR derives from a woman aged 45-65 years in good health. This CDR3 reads CSVEDVGSGRWEQYF.